The clone carrying this TCR beta chain was picked up a small number of times. What it recognizes is unknown. These data belong to a study of T cell repertoires in aging, cancer and after chemotherapy. Study overall: Roughly 8.8 million TCR reads made up the full dataset.

Amplification of TCR beta used genomic DNA extracted from peripheral blood. V was pared by 7 bases and J by 7 bases, with 7 bases of the junction left unmatched. CDR1 is MNHEY, CDR2 SVGEGT, per germline. This CDR3 spans 14 amino acids. TRB rearrangements spanning V, D and J were amplified using mixed TRB-A/B primers. TCRdb reprocessed the multiplex PCR reads via MiXCR and lists one record per CDR3 protein. Of roughly 10,000 distinct CDR3 sequences listed, about 30% were seen once; the top ten hold about a fifth. Study conclusions and caveats: Untreated cancer patients had significantly lower blood TCR diversity than age-matched healthy donors.

The sequence derives from a human donor in good health. The donor label of this sample is uncertain. Sequences were obtained from blood. The rearrangement links TRBV6-2 or TRBV6-3 to TRBJ2-1; 10 nucleotides match TRBD2. CDR3 nucleotides: TGTGCCAGCACTTCTAGCGGGAGAATGAATGAGCAGTTCTTC. This sequence encodes CASTSSGRMNEQFF.